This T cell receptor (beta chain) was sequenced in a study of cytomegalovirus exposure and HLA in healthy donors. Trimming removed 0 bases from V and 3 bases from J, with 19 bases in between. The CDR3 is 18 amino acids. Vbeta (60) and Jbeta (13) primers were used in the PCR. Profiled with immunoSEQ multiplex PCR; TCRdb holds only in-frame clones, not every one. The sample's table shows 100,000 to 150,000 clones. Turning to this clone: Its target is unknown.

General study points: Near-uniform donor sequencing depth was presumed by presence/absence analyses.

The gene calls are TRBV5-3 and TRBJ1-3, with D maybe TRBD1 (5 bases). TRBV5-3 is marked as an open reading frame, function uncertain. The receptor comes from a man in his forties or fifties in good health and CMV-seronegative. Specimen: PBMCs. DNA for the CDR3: TGTGCCAGAAGCTTGGGGAAATGTGACAGAGCCTTTGGAAACACCATATATTTT. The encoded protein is CARSLGKCDRAFGNTIYF.